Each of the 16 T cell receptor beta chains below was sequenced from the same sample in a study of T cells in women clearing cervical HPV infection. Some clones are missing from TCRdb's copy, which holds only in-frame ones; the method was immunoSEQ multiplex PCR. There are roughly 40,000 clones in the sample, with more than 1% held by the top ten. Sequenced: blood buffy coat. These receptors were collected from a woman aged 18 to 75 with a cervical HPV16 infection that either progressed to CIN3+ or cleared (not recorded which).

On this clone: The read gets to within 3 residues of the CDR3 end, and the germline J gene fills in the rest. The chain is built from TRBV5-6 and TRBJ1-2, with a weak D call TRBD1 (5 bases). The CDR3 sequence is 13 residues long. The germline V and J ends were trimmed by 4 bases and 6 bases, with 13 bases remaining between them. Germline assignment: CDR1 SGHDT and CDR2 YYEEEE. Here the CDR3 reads CASSGAARNGYTF. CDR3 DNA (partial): TGTGCCAGCAGCGGGGCTGCCAGGAATGGC. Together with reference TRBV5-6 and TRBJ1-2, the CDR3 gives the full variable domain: DAGVTQSPTHLIKTRGQQVTLRCSPKSGHDTVSWYQQALGQGPQFIFQYYEEEERQRGNFPDRFSGHQFPNYSSELNVNALLLGDSALYLCASSGAARNGYTFGSGTRLTVV.

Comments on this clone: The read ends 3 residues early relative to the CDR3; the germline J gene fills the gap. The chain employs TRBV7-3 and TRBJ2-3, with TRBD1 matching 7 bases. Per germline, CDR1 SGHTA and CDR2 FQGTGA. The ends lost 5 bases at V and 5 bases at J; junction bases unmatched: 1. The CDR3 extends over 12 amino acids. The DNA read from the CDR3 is TGTGCCAGCAGCCCAGGGGGAGATACG. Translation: CASSPGGDT. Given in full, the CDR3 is CASSPGGDTQYF. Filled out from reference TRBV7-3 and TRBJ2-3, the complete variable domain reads GAGVSQTPSNKVTEKGKYVELRCDPISGHTALYWYRQSLGQGPEFLIYFQGTGAADDSGLPNDRFFAVRPEGSVSTLKIQRTERGDSAVYLCASSPGGDTQYFGPGTRLTVL.

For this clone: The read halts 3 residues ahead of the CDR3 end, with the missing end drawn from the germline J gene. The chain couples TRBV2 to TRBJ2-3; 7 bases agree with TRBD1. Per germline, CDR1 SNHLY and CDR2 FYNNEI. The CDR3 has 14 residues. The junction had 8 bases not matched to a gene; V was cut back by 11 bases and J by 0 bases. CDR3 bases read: TGTGCCTCCAGCACAGGGGTTAGCACAGATACG. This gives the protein CASSTGVSTDT. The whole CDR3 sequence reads CASSTGVSTDTQYF.

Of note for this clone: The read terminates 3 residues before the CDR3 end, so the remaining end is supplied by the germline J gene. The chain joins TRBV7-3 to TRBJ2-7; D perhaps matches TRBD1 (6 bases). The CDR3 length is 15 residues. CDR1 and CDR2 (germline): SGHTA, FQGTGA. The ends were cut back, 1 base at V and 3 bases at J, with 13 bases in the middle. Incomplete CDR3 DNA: TGTGCCAGCAGCTTAATGCCGGGACAAAACTACGAG. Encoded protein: CASSLMPGQNYE. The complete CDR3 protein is CASSLMPGQNYEQYF.

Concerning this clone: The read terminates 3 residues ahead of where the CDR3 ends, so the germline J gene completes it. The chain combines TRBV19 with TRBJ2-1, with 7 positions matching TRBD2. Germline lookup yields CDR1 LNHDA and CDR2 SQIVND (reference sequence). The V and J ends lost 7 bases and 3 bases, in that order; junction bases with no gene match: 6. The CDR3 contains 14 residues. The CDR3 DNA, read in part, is TGTGCCAGTAAGTCTAGCGGAAGCTACAATGAG. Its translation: CASKSSGSYNE. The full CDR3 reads CASKSSGSYNEQFF.

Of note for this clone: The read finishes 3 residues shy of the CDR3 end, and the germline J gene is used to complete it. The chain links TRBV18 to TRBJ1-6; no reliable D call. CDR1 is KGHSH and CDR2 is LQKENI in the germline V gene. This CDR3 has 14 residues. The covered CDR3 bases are TGTGCCAGCTCACCACCGGGCGGCCTCGGGGCC. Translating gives CASSPPGGLGA. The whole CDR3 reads CASSPPGGLGALHF.

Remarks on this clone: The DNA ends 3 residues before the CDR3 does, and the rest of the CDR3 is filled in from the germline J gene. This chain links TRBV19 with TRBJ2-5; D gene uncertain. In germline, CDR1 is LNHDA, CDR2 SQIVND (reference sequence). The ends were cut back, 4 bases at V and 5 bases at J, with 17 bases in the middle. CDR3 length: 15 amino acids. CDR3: CASSTASSPWETQYF. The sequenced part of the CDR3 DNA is TGTGCCAGTAGTACTGCGTCCTCGCCGTGGGAGACC.

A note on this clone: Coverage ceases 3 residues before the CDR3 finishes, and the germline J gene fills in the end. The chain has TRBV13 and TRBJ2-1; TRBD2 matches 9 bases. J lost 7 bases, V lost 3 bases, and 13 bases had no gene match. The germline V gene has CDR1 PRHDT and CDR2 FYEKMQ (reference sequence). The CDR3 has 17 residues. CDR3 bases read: TGTGCCAGCAGCTTCCGGAGATTTAGCGGGGGACGGAATGAG. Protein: CASSFRRFSGGRNE. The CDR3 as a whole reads CASSFRRFSGGRNEQFF.

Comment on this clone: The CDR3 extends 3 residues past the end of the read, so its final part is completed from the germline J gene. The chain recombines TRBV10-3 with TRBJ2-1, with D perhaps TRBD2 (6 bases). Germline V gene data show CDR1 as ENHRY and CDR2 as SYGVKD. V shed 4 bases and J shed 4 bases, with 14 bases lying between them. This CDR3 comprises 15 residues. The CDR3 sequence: CAISVYRLGYNEQFF. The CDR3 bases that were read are TGTGCCATCAGTGTTTATAGACTAGGGTACAATGAG.

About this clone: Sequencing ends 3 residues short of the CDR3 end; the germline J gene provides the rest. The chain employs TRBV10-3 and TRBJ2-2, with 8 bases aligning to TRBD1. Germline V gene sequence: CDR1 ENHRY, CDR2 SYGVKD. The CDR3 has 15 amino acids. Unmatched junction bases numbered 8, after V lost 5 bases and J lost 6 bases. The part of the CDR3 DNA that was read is TGTGCCATCAGTCAGCCACAGGGGGTTGCCGGGGAG. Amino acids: CAISQPQGVAGE. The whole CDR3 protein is CAISQPQGVAGELFF.

This CDR3 reads CSARHTGTSLTDTQYF. Partial CDR3 DNA: TGCAGTGCTAGACACACCGGGACTAGCCTAACAGATACG. This sequence joins TRBV20-1 and TRBJ2-3, with 9 bases identical to TRBD2. The read ends 3 residues early relative to the CDR3; the germline J gene fills the gap. CDR3 length: 16 amino acids. V gave up 2 bases and J gave up 3 bases; unmatched junction bases: 9. Germline CDR1 is DFQATT and CDR2 is SNEGSKA (reference sequence).

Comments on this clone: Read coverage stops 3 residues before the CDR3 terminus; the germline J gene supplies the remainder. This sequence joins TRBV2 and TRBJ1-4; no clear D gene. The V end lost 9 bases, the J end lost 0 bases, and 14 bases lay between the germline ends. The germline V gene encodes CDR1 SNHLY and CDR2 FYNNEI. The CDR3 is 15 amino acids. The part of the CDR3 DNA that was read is TGTGCCAGTAGCCGGTTCGATTCAACTAATGAAAAA. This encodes CASSRFDSTNEK. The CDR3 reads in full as CASSRFDSTNEKLFF.

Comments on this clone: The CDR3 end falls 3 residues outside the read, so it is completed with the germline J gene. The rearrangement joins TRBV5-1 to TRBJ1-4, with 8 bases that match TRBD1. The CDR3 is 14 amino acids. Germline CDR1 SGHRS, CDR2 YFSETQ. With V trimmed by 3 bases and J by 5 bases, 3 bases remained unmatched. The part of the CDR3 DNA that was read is TGCGCCAGCAGCTCCGGGACAGGCAATGAAAAA. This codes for CASSSGTGNEK. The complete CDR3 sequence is CASSSGTGNEKLFF.

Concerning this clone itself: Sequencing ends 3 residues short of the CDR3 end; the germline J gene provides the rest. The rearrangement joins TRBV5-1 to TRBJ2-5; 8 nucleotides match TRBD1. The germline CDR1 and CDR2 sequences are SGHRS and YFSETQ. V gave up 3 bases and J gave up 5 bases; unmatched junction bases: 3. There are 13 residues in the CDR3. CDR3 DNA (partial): TGCGCCAGCAGCTCAGGGGGCCGGGAGACC. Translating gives CASSSGGRET. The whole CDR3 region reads CASSSGGRETQYF.

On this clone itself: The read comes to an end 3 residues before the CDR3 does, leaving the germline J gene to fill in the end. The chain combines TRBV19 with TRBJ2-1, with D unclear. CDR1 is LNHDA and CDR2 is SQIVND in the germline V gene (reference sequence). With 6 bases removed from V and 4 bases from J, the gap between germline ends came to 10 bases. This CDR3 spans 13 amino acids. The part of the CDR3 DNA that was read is TGTGCCAGTAGGGTAAACTTTTACAATGAG. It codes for CASRVNFYNE. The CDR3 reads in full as CASRVNFYNEQFF.

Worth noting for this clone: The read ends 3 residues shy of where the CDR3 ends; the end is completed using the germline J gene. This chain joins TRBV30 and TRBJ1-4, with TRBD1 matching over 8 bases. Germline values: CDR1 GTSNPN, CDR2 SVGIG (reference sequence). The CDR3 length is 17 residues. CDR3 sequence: CAWSLSRTGRNNSPLFF. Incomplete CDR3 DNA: TGTGCCTGGAGTCTCAGCCGGACAGGGAGGAATAATTCACCA.